The 2 T cell receptor beta chains below come from one sample, sequenced in a study of tissue T cells after allogeneic stem cell transplantation (dated by TCRdb to between 2021 and 2022). The protocol used for the library was the immunoSEQ multiplex PCR assay. The immuneACCESS repertoire file appears here via TCRdb, limited to in-frame rearrangements. These files lack a portion of the clones; in checked studies, under half of the deficit traces to unresolved V genes, and the cause of the others is not known. For this sample the table gives around 1,400 clones, of which 75% were detected only once. The top ten clonotypes cover 24% of the sample. This specimen's time point label, interpreted: human tissue collected at research (rapid) autopsy. The sample was stomach tissue, taken at autopsy. These receptor sequences come from a male patient aged 35-70 years with steroid-refractory graft-versus-host disease after an allogeneic stem cell transplant. Once a transplant has taken place, some T cells may be donor derived.

V gene TRBV7-2 combines with J gene TRBJ1-5; D may be TRBD1 (5 bases). The CDR3 consists of 15 residues. Germline CDR1 and CDR2: SGHTA and FQGNSA. V gave up 5 bases and J gave up 7 bases, with 18 bases separating them. The CDR3 coding sequence is TGTGCCAGCAGCGCAACTACAGGCCCCGTGCAGCCCCAGCATTTT. It translates to CASSATTGPVQPQHF.

This clone was seen more than once but under ten times. This rearrangement joins TRBV7-9 to TRBJ1-5; the D gene is possibly TRBD1 (6 bases). Germline CDR1 reads SEHNR; CDR2 reads FQNEAQ (reference sequence). This CDR3 has 15 amino acids. V lost 1 base, J lost 7 bases, and 14 bases lay in between. CDR3 bases: TGTGCCAGCAGCTTAGATGGGGGGGCGCACCAGCCCCAGCATTTT. Translated, it gives CASSLDGGAHQPQHF. Looking up the rest from reference TRBV7-9 and TRBJ1-5 gives the full variable domain: DTGVSQNPRHKITKRGQNVTFRCDPISEHNRLYWYRQTLGQGPEFLTYFQNEAQLEKSRLLSDRFSAERPKGSFSTLEIQRTEQGDSAMYLCASSLDGGAHQPQHFGDGTRLSIL.